The next 23 T cell receptor beta chains were all read from a single sample in a study of cytomegalovirus exposure and HLA in healthy donors. The PCR made use of 60 Vbeta and 13 Jbeta primers. Sequencing was performed with immunoSEQ multiplex PCR; in TCRdb, only in-frame clones are kept and a portion is missing. The data show about 110,000 clones, with roughly three quarters seen just once and approximately 10% held by the top ten. The sequencing sample was made of PBMCs. Source of these receptors: a man aged 35-49 years in good health and CMV-seropositive.

The rearrangement uses TRBV19 and TRBJ2-1; D gene ambiguous. Looked up from germline, CDR1 is LNHDA and CDR2 is SQIVND (reference sequence). V was cut by 6 bases and J by 2 bases, with 5 bases left in between. This CDR3 is 12 amino acids long. In DNA, the CDR3 is TGTGCCAGTAGACACCCCTACAATGAGCAGTTCTTC. As protein: CASRHPYNEQFF.

There are a few counts of this clone. V gene TRBV7-3 combines with J gene TRBJ1-5; no firm D call. Trimming took off 2 bases at V and 4 bases at J, with 6 bases between the two ends. In germline, CDR1 is SGHTA, CDR2 FQGTGA. The CDR3 is 13 amino acids. CDR3 DNA sequence: TGTGCCAGCAGCTTATCCCCAAATCAGCCCCAGCATTTT. It is translated as CASSLSPNQPQHF.

Worth noting for this clone: Different DNA sequences within this sample yield the same CDR3. V usage is TRBV18 and J usage is TRBJ2-7, with 7 positions matching TRBD2. The junction had 9 bases not matched to a gene; V was cut back by 1 base and J by 3 bases. Germline V gives CDR1 KGHSH, CDR2 LQKENI. The CDR3 consists of 16 residues. CDR3 DNA: TGTGCCAGCTCACCACGGGAGGGGAAAGAATACTACGAGCAGTACGTC. The encoded protein is CASSPREGKEYYEQYV.

The chain is built from TRBV4-2 and TRBJ2-3; TRBD1 aligns across 10 bases. CDR3 length equals 14 residues. Germline CDR1 and CDR2: LGHNA and YNFKEQ. Trimming took 8 bases from V and 1 from J; bases not matched to a gene: 3. The CDR3 DNA sequence: TGTGCCAGCCGAGGGACAGGGGGCACAGATACGCAGTATTTT. Protein: CASRGTGGTDTQYF.

The rearrangement joins TRBV7-9 to TRBJ1-2; D gene uncertain. CDR1 and CDR2 from the germline V gene are SEHNR and FQNEAQ (reference sequence). This CDR3 region has 14 residues. V was clipped by 1 base and J by 6 bases, with 12 bases between them. The CDR3 loop reads CASSLGFSRNGYTF. The CDR3 DNA reads TGTGCCAGCAGCTTAGGTTTCTCTAGGAATGGCTACACCTTC.

The chain carries TRBV30 and TRBJ1-5, with TRBD1 matching 10 bases. The V gene's germline CDR1 is GTSNPN and CDR2 SVGIG (reference sequence). The CDR3 sequence is 16 residues long. Germline trimming cut 3 bases from V and 1 base from J; bases unmatched to any gene: 6. CDR3 coding DNA: TGTGCCTGGAGGGGACAGGGGCCTAGGAGCAATCAGCCCCAGCATTTT. Encoded protein: CAWRGQGPRSNQPQHF.

This clone showed up just a few times. V usage is TRBV4-3 and J usage is TRBJ2-1, with 12 nucleotides matching TRBD2. Germline CDR1 reads LGHNA; CDR2 reads YSLEER. J was trimmed by 3 bases and V by 4 bases; bases with no gene match: 10. The CDR3 extends over 18 amino acids. CDR3 DNA: TGCGCCAGCAGCCTCGAACCCCTAGCGGGAGGGGGCTACAATGAGCAGTTCTTC. This sequence encodes CASSLEPLAGGGYNEQFF.

The chain carries TRBV5-4 and TRBJ2-1, with 9 bases identical to TRBD2. Germline V gene lookup returns CDR1 SGHNT and CDR2 YYREEE (reference sequence). The CDR3 extends over 16 amino acids. V dropped 4 bases and J dropped 2; count of bases not matched to a gene: 7. DNA of the CDR3: TGTGCCAGCAGCCCAGAGGCGGGAGGGCCCTACAATGAGCAGTTCTTC. It translates to CASSPEAGGPYNEQFF.

This clone was seen only a few times. The CDR3 DNA reads as TGTGCCAGCTCCCGGGACAGGGCGAACTATGGCTACACCTTC. Translating gives CASSRDRANYGYTF. The genes are TRBV18 and TRBJ1-2; 9 bases are shared with TRBD1. Losses at the gene ends were 6 bases for V and 2 bases for J; bases not matched to a gene: 4. The germline V gene has CDR1 KGHSH and CDR2 LQKENI. The CDR3 covers 14 residues. The whole variable domain, filled in from reference TRBV18 and TRBJ1-2, reads NAGVMQNPRHLVRRRGQEARLRCSPMKGHSHVYWYRQLPEEGLKFMVYLQKENIIDESGMPKERFSAEFPKEGPSILRIQQVVRGDSAAYFCASSRDRANYGYTFGSGTRLTVV.

The chain recombines TRBV5-6 with TRBJ2-7, with 7 positions matching TRBD1. Germline trimming cut 4 bases from V and 2 bases from J; bases unmatched to any gene: 6. Germline V gene data show CDR1 as SGHDT and CDR2 as YYEEEE. The CDR3 contains 14 residues. CDR3 nucleotides: TGTGCCAGCAGCCCGGGACAGCGGCCCTACGAGCAGTACTTC. Protein sequence: CASSPGQRPYEQYF. Looking up the rest from reference TRBV5-6 and TRBJ2-7 gives the full variable domain: DAGVTQSPTHLIKTRGQQVTLRCSPKSGHDTVSWYQQALGQGPQFIFQYYEEEERQRGNFPDRFSGHQFPNYSSELNVNALLLGDSALYLCASSPGQRPYEQYFGPGTRLTVT.

This clone was observed a few times. The chain carries TRBV9 and TRBJ1-5, with 7 bases lining up with TRBD1. Trimming cost V 0 bases and J 5 bases; bases outside gene matches: 5. Germline values: CDR1 SGDLS, CDR2 YYNGEE. CDR3 size: 15 residues. CDR3 bases: TGTGCCAGCAGCGTAGGTACAGGGGTAGATCAGCCCCAGCATTTT. Translated, it gives CASSVGTGVDQPQHF.

This clone appeared a single time. This chain links TRBV19 with TRBJ2-7, with TRBD2 identical over 7 bases. V was clipped by 5 bases and J by 6 bases; unmatched bases: 10. The germline V gene has CDR1 LNHDA and CDR2 SQIVND (reference sequence). This CDR3 comprises 14 residues. The CDR3 region has the DNA TGTGCCAGTAGTCCCGGGACTACCCTATCCGAGCAGTACTTC. Protein sequence: CASSPGTTLSEQYF.

This chain uses TRBV10-3 with TRBJ2-1; possible D gene TRBD2, 6 bases. V was cut by 7 bases and J by 7 bases, with 17 bases left in between. Germline-derived CDR1 and CDR2 are ENHRY and SYGVKD. This CDR3 has 14 residues. The CDR3 sequence is CAITDGAGKNEQFF. The CDR3 nucleotides are TGTGCCATCACCGACGGGGCGGGGAAAAATGAGCAGTTCTTC.

This rearrangement joins TRBV28 to TRBJ1-1; TRBD1 might be the D (6 bases). The CDR3 runs 14 residues. V lost 5 bases and J lost 6, with 16 bases in between. Germline V CDR1 and CDR2: MDHEN, SYDVKM. The CDR3 here is CASSPHSRGAEAFF. The CDR3 bases are TGTGCCAGCAGTCCGCACAGCAGGGGCGCTGAAGCTTTCTTT.

The table lists this clone with a count of one. The chain has TRBV6-5 and TRBJ1-1; D remains unclear. Germline CDR1 reads MNHEY; CDR2 reads SVGAGI. With 4 bases removed from V and 7 bases from J, the gap between germline ends came to 10 bases. This CDR3 spans 12 amino acids. CDR3 coding DNA: TGTGCCAGCAGTTCAGGTATTGGTGAAGCTTTCTTT. Translated, it gives CASSSGIGEAFF.

This clone was observed a few times. The rearrangement links TRBV28 to TRBJ1-5; D is possibly TRBD1 (5 bases). Germline CDR1 is MDHEN and CDR2 is SYDVKM. The CDR3 has 12 amino acids. This CDR3 reads CATWGGDQPQHF. The DNA for the CDR3 is TGTGCTACATGGGGCGGAGATCAGCCCCAGCATTTT. The variable domain in full, completed from reference TRBV28 and TRBJ1-5, reads DVKVTQSSRYLVKRTGEKVFLECVQDMDHENMFWYRQDPGLGLRLIYFSYDVKMKEKGDIPEGYSVSREKKERFSLILESASTNQTSMYLCATWGGDQPQHFGDGTRLSIL.

This chain joins TRBV6-1 and TRBJ2-2, with D possibly being TRBD1 (6 bases). V was shortened by 3 bases and J by 7 bases, with 9 bases between the two germline ends. The length of the CDR3 is 13 residues. Germline V gene lookup returns CDR1 MNHNS and CDR2 SASEGT. The CDR3, as DNA: TGTGCCAGCAGTGAGAGGGGGATCGGGGAGCTGTTTTTT. The encoded protein is CASSERGIGELFF.

This chain uses TRBV2 with TRBJ2-5; 9 bases agree with TRBD1. Germline CDR1 reads SNHLY; CDR2 reads FYNNEI. CDR3 length: 13 amino acids. The trim removed 5 bases at V and 5 bases at J, leaving 3 bases unmatched. The CDR3 bases are TGTGCCAGCAGTAGGGGGACAGGGGAGACCCAGTACTTC. It specifies CASSRGTGETQYF. The full variable domain, with the rest looked up from reference TRBV2 and TRBJ2-5, is EPEVTQTPSHQVTQMGQEVILRCVPISNHLYFYWYRQILGQKVEFLVSFYNNEISEKSEIFDDQFSVERPDGSNFTLKIRSTKLEDSAMYFCASSRGTGETQYFGPGTRLLVL.

The CDR3 DNA reads TGTGCCAGCCTCCGGGACAGGGGGGTTAATGAGCAGTTCTTC. Translating gives CASLRDRGVNEQFF. The chain couples TRBV19 to TRBJ2-1, with 11 bases fitting TRBD1. Germline loops: CDR1 LNHDA, CDR2 SQIVND (reference sequence). The CDR3 length is 14 residues. The V gene end was trimmed by 9 bases and the J gene end by 7 bases; junction bases not matched to a gene: 8.

This chain links TRBV28 with TRBJ2-7, with 7 positions matching TRBD1. This CDR3 has 16 amino acids. V lost 3 bases and J lost 1; bases outside the gene matches: 9. Looked up from germline, CDR1 is MDHEN and CDR2 is SYDVKM. Here the CDR3 DNA reads TGTGCCAGCAGTTTGGGTCCAAGGGACAGATCCTACGAGCAGTACTTC. Its translation: CASSLGPRDRSYEQYF.

This clone was observed a few times. The J gene is TRBJ2-7, the V gene TRBV6-5, with 8 bases identical to TRBD1. The V gene's germline CDR1 is MNHEY and CDR2 SVGAGI. With V trimmed by 5 bases and J by 6 bases, 9 bases remained unmatched. There are 14 residues in the CDR3. CDR3 in amino acids: CASSVTRGRSEQYF. CDR3 DNA: TGTGCCAGCAGTGTCACCAGGGGGCGGAGCGAGCAGTACTTC.

This rearrangement joins TRBV27 to TRBJ2-7; 9 positions agree with TRBD1. The CDR3 length is 15 residues. CDR1 and CDR2 from the germline V gene are MNHEY and SMNVEV (reference sequence). The trim removed 2 bases at V and 5 bases at J, leaving 7 bases unmatched. The CDR3 here is CASSLREQGADEQYF. The CDR3 DNA reads as TGTGCCAGCAGTTTAAGGGAACAGGGGGCAGACGAGCAGTACTTC.

The genes are TRBV9 and TRBJ1-3; D unresolved. Germline CDR1 reads SGDLS; CDR2 reads YYNGEE. The V end was cut by 2 bases, the J end by 8 bases, with 8 bases between. The CDR3 has 12 residues. The CDR3: CASSVRADTIYF. CDR3 nucleotides: TGTGCCAGCAGCGTTCGTGCGGACACCATATATTTT. The complete variable domain, with remaining parts taken from reference TRBV9 and TRBJ1-3, reads DSGVTQTPKHLITATGQRVTLRCSPRSGDLSVYWYQQSLDQGLQFLIQYYNGEERAKGNILERFSAQQFPDLHSELNLSSLELGDSALYFCASSVRADTIYFGEGSWLTVV.